This T cell receptor (beta chain) was identified in a study of OX40 agonist ivuxolimab in advanced cancers. Background on the whole study: The costimulatory receptor OX40 (CD134) was targeted by ivuxolimab, a fully human IgG2 agonistic monoclonal antibody. Intravenous ivuxolimab was administered to patients every 2 weeks at six dose levels: 0.01, 0.1, 0.3, 1.5, 3 and 10 mg/kg. Among the roughly 50 dose-escalation patients, around 20 had hepatocellular carcinoma, 15 or so melanoma, 9 renal cell carcinoma and 9 head and neck cancer. In the dose-escalation cohort, 65% to 90% of patients were male, and the mean age was approximately 60 years, with a range of roughly 20 to 80. Prior anti-PD-1, anti-PD-L1 or anti-CTLA-4 therapy was permitted, and 30% to 45% of dose-escalation patients had received checkpoint inhibitors. Partial responses were achieved by three dose-escalation patients, of whom one had hepatocellular carcinoma and two had cutaneous melanoma. The purpose of peripheral TCRbeta sequencing was to test whether ivuxolimab changed TCR sequence diversity and led to clonal T-cell expansion. The paper covers the monotherapy dose-escalation part of the phase I ivuxolimab trial, which included N ≈ 57 patients.

Genomic DNA was isolated from the sorted cells so that the TCRbeta CDR3 region could be sequenced. The immunoSEQ Assay was used for sequencing of TCRbeta CDR3 regions. TCRdb carries this immuneACCESS record with in-frame sequences only. Its versions omit some clonotypes, under half of them owing to an unresolved V gene in the studies checked, with the rest unexplained. Within this sample are 65,000 to 90,000 clones, with approximately 88% of them counted one time only. The top ten clones comprise about 2.7% of the sample. Taken from the germline V gene (reference sequence), the CDR1 and CDR2 loops are SGHNT and YYREEE. V is pared back by 0 bases and J by 10 bases, with 11 bases lying between the germline termini. The cysteine opens and the phenylalanine closes a CDR3 of 13 amino acids. Just CDR3 DNA is preserved here, 39 bases in frame from base 1. Turning to this clone: Its target antigen remains unknown. There are no base qualities to consult, and no much larger clone falls within one base.

The trial excluded patients who had a history of autoimmune disease or who were on systemic immunosuppression. Peripheral blood for TCR sequencing was drawn from every dose cohort at baseline, at cycle 4 day 1 and at cycle 7 day 1. Samples were obtained from an open-label, multicenter, first-in-human phase I dose-escalation trial of ivuxolimab. Adults with locally advanced or metastatic melanoma, renal cell carcinoma, hepatocellular carcinoma or head and neck squamous cell carcinoma were enrolled in the trial. CD4+ and CD8+ T cells were sorted separately from peripheral blood before TCR sequencing. Summary of the overall study and its limitations: Low levels of normalized T-cell clonal expansion were also shown by some nonresponding patients. Which antigens the clonally expanded peripheral T cells were specific for was not determined. After ivuxolimab, more expanded clones were found on average in CD8+ T cells than in CD4+ T cells. At doses of 0.1 to 3.0 mg/kg, clonal expansion of both CD4+ and CD8+ blood T cells was observed from baseline to week 6. In the 0.1-3.0 mg/kg groups, partial responders were among the patients with the lowest normalized peripheral clonal expansion, particularly in CD8+ T cells.

The source material was CD4+ or CD8+ T cells sorted from blood, sampled in a trial of the OX40 agonist ivuxolimab. Recombination linked TRBV5-4 to TRBJ2-1; no D gene is confidently identified. The source is an adult with an advanced solid tumor such as melanoma, head and neck, liver or kidney cancer. The nucleotide sequence reads TGTGCCAGCAGCTTGGTGGGCGGAAAGGAGCAGTTCTTC. This yields the protein CASSLVGGKEQFF.